The rows below give T cell receptor beta chains drawn from one sample of a study of blood T cell repertoires in COVID-19. Produced via immunoSEQ multiplex PCR; TCRdb's table is partial and in-frame only. The sample consists of tens of thousands of clones, less than 85% of them appearing once. Material: peripheral blood. These receptor sequences come from a man between 50 and 59 years old with COVID-19, enrolled during active disease. The CDR3 runs from the conserved cysteine through the conserved F or W. The order of the fields is CDR3 DNA, CDR3 protein, clone size, V gene, J gene, D gene, CDR3 length. The D gene is left open where the match is weak. The size of a clone is reported for some rows only, either as once, few or many, or as a class for expanded clones.

TGTGCCAGCAGTGAACTTGGGACTAGCGCCGGGGAGCTGTTTTTT	CASSELGTSAGELFF	NA	TRBV6-1	TRBJ2-2	TRBD2	15
TGCGCCAGCAGCTTGGCCCCAGGGGGCGGAGAGACCCAGTACTTC	CASSLAPGGGETQYF	NA	TRBV5-1	TRBJ2-5	TRBD1	15
TGTGCCACCAACAGGGTCTGGGGCACAGATACGCAGTATTTT	CATNRVWGTDTQYF	NA	TRBV24-1	TRBJ2-3	NA	14
TGTGCCAGCAGTTACTCGAGCGCGGGACAGGGTTTCGGCTACACCTTC	CASSYSSAGQGFGYTF	once	TRBV6-5	TRBJ1-2	TRBD1	16
TGTGCCAGCAGCCAACAGCCGACCACCGGACTACCTTTCGGGACCCAGTACTTC	CASSQQPTTGLPFGTQYF	NA	TRBV14	TRBJ2-5	NA	18
TGTGCCATCAGTGAGGGAGACTACTATGGCTACACCTTC	CAISEGDYYGYTF	NA	TRBV10-3	TRBJ1-2	NA	13
TGTGCCAGCAGTTACTGGCGGAGTTCCTACGAGCAGTACTTC	CASSYWRSSYEQYF	NA	TRBV6-5	TRBJ2-7	NA	14
TGTGCCAGCAGCCGGACATTGAATGAAAAACTGTTTTTT	CASSRTLNEKLFF	once	TRBV7-9	TRBJ1-4	NA	13
TGTGCCAGCAGTTCACTGGGGGCAGGGCTTACCTACGAGCAGTACTTC	CASSSLGAGLTYEQYF	NA	TRBV27	TRBJ2-7	NA	16
TGCAGCGTTGAGTCCGGGGCAGATACGCAGTATTTT	CSVESGADTQYF	NA	TRBV29-1	TRBJ2-3	NA	12
TGTGCCAGCAGCCCGCAACAGGGGGCTTATGGCTACACCTTC	CASSPQQGAYGYTF	NA	TRBV7-9	TRBJ1-2	TRBD1	14
TGTGCCAGCAGATCGACAGGGTTGGACGAGCAGTACTTC	CASRSTGLDEQYF	NA	TRBV3-1/TRBV3-2	TRBJ2-7	TRBD1	13
TGTGCCAGCAGTGACCGACCTAGCGGGGGGATTAACACCGGGGAGCTGTTTTTT	CASSDRPSGGINTGELFF	NA	TRBV6-4	TRBJ2-2	TRBD2	18
TGCGCCAGCAGCTTGTCGACAACGACCTACAATGAGCAGTTCTTC	CASSLSTTTYNEQFF	once	TRBV5-1	TRBJ2-1	NA	15
TGCGCCAGCAGCCAGGGAGGCGGGGAAGAGACCCAGTACTTC	CASSQGGGEETQYF	NA	TRBV4-1	TRBJ2-5	NA	14
TGTGCCATCAGTGTGGGACAGGCCAACTATGGCTACACCTTC	CAISVGQANYGYTF	once	TRBV10-3	TRBJ1-2	TRBD1	14
TGTGCCAGCAGATCCACAGGGGACCCGTCCTACGAGCAGTACTTC	CASRSTGDPSYEQYF	NA	TRBV5-6	TRBJ2-7	TRBD1	15
TGTGCCAGCTCACCACCGTCGCGGGGGGCGTACGAGCAGTACTTC	CASSPPSRGAYEQYF	few	TRBV18	TRBJ2-7	TRBD2	15
TGCGCCAGCAGCTTAGTAAGGGGGAGAATGAACACTGAAGCTTTCTTT	CASSLVRGRMNTEAFF	NA	TRBV5-1	TRBJ1-1	NA	16
TGTGCCAGCAGCCCCGCTGGGGGGGGCCCAAGCACAGATACGCAGTATTTT	CASSPAGGGPSTDTQYF	once	TRBV5-4	TRBJ2-3	NA	17